The clone carrying this T cell receptor (beta chain) was seen once. The antigen remains undetermined. The data are from a study of cytomegalovirus exposure and HLA in healthy donors. Study as a whole: In a previous analysis, 95 million to 130 million unique TCR beta sequences were found from about 179 million T cells. Study-wide findings and caveats: In a later analysis, across HLA loci, associated TCR counts were highest for DRB1, lowest for HLA-C.

With 5 bases removed from V and 4 bases from J, the gap between germline ends came to 22 bases. Germline V CDR1 and CDR2: SEHNR, FQNEAQ (reference sequence). CDR3 size: 17 residues. The primer mix had 60 Vbeta and 13 Jbeta primers. Assay: immunoSEQ multiplex PCR; the TCRdb copy retains only in-frame clones and omits some. In the table there are over 60,000 clones, roughly 82% of which are singletons. The chain combines TRBV7-9 with TRBJ2-3; TRBD2 might be the D (6 bases). This TCR came from a man in his 70s in good health and CMV-seronegative. Sequences were obtained from PBMCs. CDR3 in DNA: TGTGCCAGCAGCCTTCTGACTAGTTCCACGGGGGCAGATACGCAGTATTTT. Its translation: CASSLLTSSTGADTQYF.